This entry describes one T cell receptor (beta chain). As yet, its antigen is unknown. These data come from a study of blood T cells in healthy people across ages. A second roughly 6 to 11 cycle PCR used barcoded and J-beta primers. TCRdb re-derived calls from the 5' RACE reads in MiXCR, one entry per CDR3 protein. This sample has over a million distinct CDR3 sequences, with more than 35% found just once. The junction had 9 bases not matched to a gene; V was cut back by 3 bases and J by 7 bases. CDR3 length equals 14 residues. Germline V gives CDR1 DFQATT, CDR2 SNEGSKA (reference sequence). Study outcomes and limitations: With donor CMV status unknown, expanded clonotype changes were possibly confounded. Aged donors had fewer naive CD4+ cells and lower diversity than long-lived donors.

Source material: blood. The clonotype comes from a woman aged 60 to 75 in good health. The J gene is TRBJ2-1, the V gene TRBV20-1, with TRBD2 matching 7 bases. This chain's CDR3 is CSARDVREGNEQFF. Here the CDR3 DNA reads TGCAGTGCTAGGGATGTCAGGGAGGGGAATGAGCAGTTCTTC.